These T cell receptor beta chains were read from a single sample in a study of immune evolution from preneoplasia to lung adenocarcinoma. Some clones are missing from TCRdb's copy, which holds only in-frame ones; the method was immunoSEQ multiplex PCR. The data hold fewer than 6,000 clones, with 88% observed a single time. The sequenced sample was FFPE invasive lung adenocarcinoma tissue. All receptors come from a person aged 45-65 years with lung adenocarcinoma. The CDR3 runs from the conserved cysteine through the conserved F or W. The D gene is left open where the match is weak. Clone size appears in some rows only: once, few, many, or a class for an expanded clone.

TRBV28	TRBD2	TRBJ2-1	-	CASSLASGSDEQFF	TGTGCCAGCAGTTTGGCTAGCGGGAGTGATGAGCAGTTCTTC
TRBV7-2	-	TRBJ2-5	once	CASSGGGWPQYF	TGTGCCAGCAGCGGTGGTGGCTGGCCCCAGTACTTC
TRBV7-6	-	TRBJ1-2	once	CASSLDNYGYTF	TGTGCCAGCAGCTTGGACAACTATGGCTACACCTTC
TRBV5-4	-	TRBJ1-2	once	CASSLGRSDRANYGYTF	TGTGCCAGCAGCTTGGGTAGATCGGACAGAGCTAACTATGGCTACACCTTC
TRBV28	-	TRBJ2-7	-	CASSLWQLAYEQYF	TGTGCCAGCAGTTTATGGCAGTTAGCTTACGAGCAGTACTTC
TRBV30	-	TRBJ2-3	-	CAGEGGSSTDTQYF	TGTGCCGGCGAGGGGGGTTCTAGCACAGATACGCAGTATTTT
TRBV7-9	-	TRBJ1-1	-	CASSLAQNTEAFF	TGTGCCAGCAGCTTAGCGCAGAACACTGAAGCTTTCTTT
TRBV5-1	TRBD1	TRBJ2-5	-	CASSFQGETETQYF	TGCGCCAGCAGCTTTCAGGGGGAGACGGAGACCCAGTACTTC
TRBV4-1	-	TRBJ2-2	-	CASSQVTGVVLTSGELFF	TGCGCCAGCAGCCAAGTAACGGGAGTAGTACTGACCAGCGGGGAGCTGTTTTTT
TRBV18	TRBD1	TRBJ2-7	-	CASSKRTGGSYEQYF	TGTGCCAGCTCGAAGCGGACAGGGGGTTCCTACGAGCAGTACTTC
TRBV5-6	TRBD1	TRBJ1-5	-	CASSWGQGPNQPQHF	TGTGCCAGCAGCTGGGGACAGGGGCCGAATCAGCCCCAGCATTTT
TRBV7-9	TRBD2	TRBJ2-1	-	CASSSLAGSNNEQFF	TGTGCCAGCAGCTCCCTAGCGGGATCTAACAATGAGCAGTTCTTC
TRBV28	-	TRBJ2-7	-	CASSLAGSSSYEQYF	TGTGCCAGCAGTCTCGCCGGGTCCAGCTCCTACGAGCAGTACTTC
TRBV30	TRBD2	TRBJ2-3	-	CAWSVQRGRQYF	TGTGCCTGGAGTGTTCAGCGGGGGAGGCAGTATTTT
TRBV7-6	TRBD2	TRBJ2-3	-	CASSLGDSGRATDTQYF	TGTGCCAGCAGCTTAGGTGACAGCGGGAGGGCTACAGATACGCAGTATTTT
TRBV5-4	TRBD2	TRBJ2-1	-	CASSLRTSGYNEQFF	TGTGCCAGCAGCCTTAGGACTAGTGGCTACAATGAGCAGTTCTTC
TRBV5-1	-	TRBJ2-3	-	CASSFARKGTDTQYF	TGCGCCAGCAGCTTCGCTAGGAAGGGCACAGATACGCAGTATTTT
TRBV6-5	TRBD1	TRBJ1-2	-	CASSYLTGRGYTF	TGTGCCAGCAGTTACCTGACAGGGCGTGGCTACACCTTC
TRBV11-3	-	TRBJ1-2	-	CASTVRAGTF	TGTGCCAGCACCGTCCGGGCAGGCACCTTC
TRBV28	TRBD1	TRBJ1-5	-	CASRTGTGVTQPQHF	TGTGCCAGCAGAACCGGGACAGGGGTCACTCAGCCCCAGCATTTT
TRBV4-1	-	TRBJ1-2	-	CASSQARGSFANGYTF	TGCGCCAGCAGCCAAGCCCGGGGCAGCTTCGCCAATGGCTACACCTTC
TRBV4-3	-	TRBJ2-3	-	CASSQDTGSGRGRADTQYF	TGCGCCAGCAGCCAAGATACGGGCTCGGGGAGGGGGCGCGCAGATACGCAGTATTTT
TRBV19	-	TRBJ1-2	once	CAPLCASLFMGYGYTF	-
TRBV20-1	-	TRBJ1-2	-	CSGENYGYTF	TGCAGTGGAGAGAACTATGGCTACACCTTC
TRBV29-1	TRBD2	TRBJ2-5	-	CSVPRTSGGGKETQYF	TGCAGCGTTCCGAGGACTAGCGGGGGGGGGAAAGAGACCCAGTACTTC
TRBV11-2	-	TRBJ2-4	few	CASSHAIEDIQYF	TGTGCCAGCAGCCACGCAATAGAGGACATTCAGTACTTC
TRBV30	TRBD2	TRBJ2-5	-	CAWSRGTSGETQYF	TGTGCCTGGAGCCGGGGGACTAGCGGGGAGACCCAGTACTTC
TRBV27	TRBD1	TRBJ2-1	-	CASSTSRGYNEQFF	TGTGCCAGCAGTACGAGCAGGGGGTACAATGAGCAGTTCTTC
TRBV28	-	TRBJ1-2	-	CASGGPNKGENYGYTF	TGTGCCAGCGGTGGGCCCAACAAAGGGGAAAACTATGGCTACACCTTC
TRBV7-6	TRBD2	TRBJ2-7	-	CATSLLGGGGEQYF	TGTGCCACGTCACTGCTGGGTGGCGGGGGCGAGCAGTACTTC
TRBV6-6	TRBD1	TRBJ1-3	-	CASRSGTGSGNTIYF	TGTGCCAGCAGATCGGGGACAGGCTCCGGAAACACCATATATTTT
TRBV7-7	-	TRBJ2-2	-	CASPAGTGELFF	TGTGCTAGCCCGGCGGGAACCGGGGAGCTGTTTTTT
TRBV7-2	TRBD2	TRBJ2-5	-	CASSLGLAGQETQYF	TGTGCCAGCAGCTTAGGACTAGCGGGACAAGAGACCCAGTACTTC
TRBV30	TRBD1	TRBJ1-1	-	CAWSLGQGNTEVFF	TGTGCCTGGAGTTTGGGACAGGGGAACACTGAAGTTTTCTTT
TRBV2	-	TRBJ1-3	-	CASSEVLSGNTIYF	TGTGCCAGCAGTGAAGTGCTTTCTGGAAACACCATATATTTT
TRBV9	-	TRBJ2-6	-	CASSVGAGTGANVLTF	TGTGCCAGCAGCGTAGGGGCAGGGACTGGGGCCAACGTCCTGACTTTC
TRBV11-3	TRBD1	TRBJ2-1	-	CASSAGTGMANEQFF	TGTGCCAGCAGCGCCGGGACAGGGATGGCCAATGAGCAGTTCTTC
TRBV21-1	-	TRBJ2-7	-	CASSKRNRNLAGAHTRHSYEQYF	TGTGCCAGCAGCAAGAGAAACCGTAATCTAGCGGGAGCCCACACCCGTCATTCCTACGAGCAGTACTTC
TRBV28	TRBD2	TRBJ2-7	-	CASSLGGNIQYF	TGTGCCAGCAGTCTGGGAGGGAATATTCAGTACTTC
TRBV28	-	TRBJ2-5	-	CASNPRTVETQYF	TGTGCCAGCAACCCCAGGACCGTCGAGACCCAGTACTTC
TRBV30	TRBD2	TRBJ2-1	-	CAWSPGLAGRGEQFF	TGTGCCTGGAGTCCCGGACTAGCGGGGAGGGGTGAGCAGTTCTTC
TRBV20-1	-	TRBJ1-2	-	CSARNYGYTF	TGCAGTGCCAGGAACTATGGCTACACCTTC
TRBV30	-	TRBJ2-7	-	CAWSPFEGSYEQYF	TGTGCCTGGAGCCCTTTTGAGGGGTCCTACGAGCAGTACTTC
TRBV18	TRBD1	TRBJ1-2	-	CASSPPGQGGGYGYTF	TGTGCCAGCTCACCACCGGGACAGGGGGGAGGCTATGGCTACACCTTC